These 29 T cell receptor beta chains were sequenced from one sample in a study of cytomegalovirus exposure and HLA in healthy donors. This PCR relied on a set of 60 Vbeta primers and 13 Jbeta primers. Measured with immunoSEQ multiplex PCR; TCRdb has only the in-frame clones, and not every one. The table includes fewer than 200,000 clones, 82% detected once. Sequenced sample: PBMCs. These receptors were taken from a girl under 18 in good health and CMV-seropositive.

CDR3 sequence reads: CASSLEGSSNQPQHF. CDR3 DNA: TGCGCCAGCAGCTTGGAGGGGTCAAGTAATCAGCCCCAGCATTTT. This rearrangement joins TRBV5-1 to TRBJ1-5; D may be TRBD1 (5 bases). Germline loops: CDR1 SGHRS, CDR2 YFSETQ. Trimming removed 0 bases at V and 4 bases at J, with 11 bases between. This CDR3 has 15 amino acids.

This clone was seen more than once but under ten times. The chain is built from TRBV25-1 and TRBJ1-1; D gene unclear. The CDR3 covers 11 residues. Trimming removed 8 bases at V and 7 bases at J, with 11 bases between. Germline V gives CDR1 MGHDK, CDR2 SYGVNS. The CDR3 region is CASATAFEAFF. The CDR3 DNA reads TGTGCCAGCGCCACAGCCTTTGAAGCTTTCTTT.

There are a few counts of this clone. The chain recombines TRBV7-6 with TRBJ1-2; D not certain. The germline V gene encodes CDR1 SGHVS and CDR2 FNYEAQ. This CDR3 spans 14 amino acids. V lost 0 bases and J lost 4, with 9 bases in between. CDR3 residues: CASSLAEGPYGYTF. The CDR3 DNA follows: TGTGCCAGCAGCTTAGCGGAGGGCCCCTATGGCTACACCTTC.

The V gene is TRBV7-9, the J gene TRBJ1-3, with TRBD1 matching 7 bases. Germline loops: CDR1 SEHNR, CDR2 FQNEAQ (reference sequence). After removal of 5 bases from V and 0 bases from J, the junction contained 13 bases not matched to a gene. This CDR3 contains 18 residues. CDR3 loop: CASSPYPGTASSGNTIYF. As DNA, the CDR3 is TGTGCCAGCAGCCCATACCCCGGGACAGCTAGCTCTGGAAACACCATATATTTT.

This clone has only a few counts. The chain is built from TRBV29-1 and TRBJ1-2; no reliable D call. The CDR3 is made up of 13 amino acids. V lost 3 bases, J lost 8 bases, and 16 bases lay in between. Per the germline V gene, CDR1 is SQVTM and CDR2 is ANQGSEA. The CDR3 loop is CSVEARQANGYTF. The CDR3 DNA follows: TGCAGCGTTGAGGCCAGGCAGGCCAACGGCTACACCTTC.

The CDR3 region is CSVASGGPNTGELFF. The CDR3 coding sequence is TGCAGCGTTGCTAGCGGGGGCCCGAACACCGGGGAGCTGTTTTTT. The chain is built from TRBV29-1 and TRBJ2-2, with 10 bases lining up with TRBD2. Looked up from germline, CDR1 is SQVTM and CDR2 is ANQGSEA. The junction had 2 bases not matched to a gene; V was cut back by 4 bases and J by 0 bases. The CDR3 is 15 residues long.

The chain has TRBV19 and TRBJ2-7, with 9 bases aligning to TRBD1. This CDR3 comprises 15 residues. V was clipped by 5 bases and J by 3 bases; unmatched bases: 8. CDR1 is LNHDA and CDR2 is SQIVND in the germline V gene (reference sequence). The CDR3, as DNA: TGTGCCAGTAGTCCAGGACAGGGGAGGAACTACGAGCAGTACTTC. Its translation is CASSPGQGRNYEQYF.

CDR3 protein: CASSKDAGTGFQETQYF. DNA of the CDR3: TGTGCCAGCAGTAAAGATGCCGGGACAGGGTTCCAAGAGACCCAGTACTTC. The V gene is TRBV7-3, the J gene TRBJ2-5; 9 positions agree with TRBD1. V was pared by 6 bases and J by 1 base, with 12 bases of the junction left unmatched. CDR1 is SGHTA, CDR2 FQGTGA, per germline. This CDR3 comprises 17 residues.

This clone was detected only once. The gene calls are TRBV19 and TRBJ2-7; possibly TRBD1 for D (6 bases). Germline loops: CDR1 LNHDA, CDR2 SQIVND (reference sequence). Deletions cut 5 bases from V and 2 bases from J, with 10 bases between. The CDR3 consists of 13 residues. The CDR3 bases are TGTGCCAGTAGTGTTAGGGACACCTACGAGCAGTACTTC. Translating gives CASSVRDTYEQYF.

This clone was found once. The CDR3 nucleotides read TGTGCCAGCAGCGAGGGCCCACAGGACCTGGTGGCTGGGGCCAACGTCCTGACTTTC. Translated, it gives CASSEGPQDLVAGANVLTF. The chain links TRBV9 to TRBJ2-6; possible D gene TRBD1, 5 bases. This CDR3 region has 19 residues. From germline, CDR1 is SGDLS and CDR2 YYNGEE. V gave up 3 bases and J gave up 2 bases, with 21 bases separating them.

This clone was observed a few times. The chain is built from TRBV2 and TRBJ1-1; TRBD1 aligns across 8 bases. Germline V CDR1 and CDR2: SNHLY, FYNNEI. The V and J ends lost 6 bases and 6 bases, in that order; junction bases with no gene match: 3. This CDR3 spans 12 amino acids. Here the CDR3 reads CASSVDRAEAFF. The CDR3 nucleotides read TGTGCCAGCAGCGTGGACAGGGCTGAAGCTTTCTTT. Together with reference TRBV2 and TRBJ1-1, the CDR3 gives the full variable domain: EPEVTQTPSHQVTQMGQEVILRCVPISNHLYFYWYRQILGQKVEFLVSFYNNEISEKSEIFDDQFSVERPDGSNFTLKIRSTKLEDSAMYFCASSVDRAEAFFGQGTRLTVV.

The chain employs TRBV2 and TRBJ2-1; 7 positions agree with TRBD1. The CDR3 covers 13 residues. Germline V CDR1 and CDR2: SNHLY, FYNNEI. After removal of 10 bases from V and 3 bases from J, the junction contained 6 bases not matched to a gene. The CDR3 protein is CAMVGQDYNEQFF. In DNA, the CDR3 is TGTGCCATGGTCGGACAGGACTACAATGAGCAGTTCTTC. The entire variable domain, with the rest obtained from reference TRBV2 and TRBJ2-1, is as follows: EPEVTQTPSHQVTQMGQEVILRCVPISNHLYFYWYRQILGQKVEFLVSFYNNEISEKSEIFDDQFSVERPDGSNFTLKIRSTKLEDSAMYFCAMVGQDYNEQFFGPGTRLTVL.

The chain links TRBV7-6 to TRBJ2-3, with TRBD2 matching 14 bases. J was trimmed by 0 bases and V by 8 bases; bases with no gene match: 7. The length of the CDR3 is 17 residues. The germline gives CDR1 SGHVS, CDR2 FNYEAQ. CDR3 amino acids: CASRGLAGELSTDTQYF. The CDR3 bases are TGTGCCAGCCGGGGACTAGCGGGAGAGCTTAGCACAGATACGCAGTATTTT.

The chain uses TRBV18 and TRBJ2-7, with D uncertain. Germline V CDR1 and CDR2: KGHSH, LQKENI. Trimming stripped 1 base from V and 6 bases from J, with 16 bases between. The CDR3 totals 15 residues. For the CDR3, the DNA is TGTGCCAGCTCACCACGGGCACCTACCCTCTCCGAGCAGTACTTC. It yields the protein CASSPRAPTLSEQYF.

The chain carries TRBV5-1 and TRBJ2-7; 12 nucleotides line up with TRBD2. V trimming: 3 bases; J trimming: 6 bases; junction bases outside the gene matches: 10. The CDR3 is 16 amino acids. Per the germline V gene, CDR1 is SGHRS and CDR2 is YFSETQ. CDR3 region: CASSSSSGGALSEQYF. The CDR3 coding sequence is TGCGCCAGCAGCTCGTCTAGCGGGGGGGCCTTAAGCGAGCAGTACTTC.

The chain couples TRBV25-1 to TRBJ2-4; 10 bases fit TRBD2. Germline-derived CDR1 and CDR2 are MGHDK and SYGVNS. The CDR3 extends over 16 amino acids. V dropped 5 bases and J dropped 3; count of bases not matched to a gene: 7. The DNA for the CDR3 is TGTGCCAGCAGTAGCGGGAGGGCCCTTTTCAAAAACATTCAGTACTTC. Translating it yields CASSSGRALFKNIQYF.

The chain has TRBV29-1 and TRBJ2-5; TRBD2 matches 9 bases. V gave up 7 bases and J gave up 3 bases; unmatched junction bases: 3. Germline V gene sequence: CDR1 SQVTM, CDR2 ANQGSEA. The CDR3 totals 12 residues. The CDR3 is CSARLAEETQYF. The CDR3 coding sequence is TGCAGCGCCCGACTAGCGGAAGAGACCCAGTACTTC.

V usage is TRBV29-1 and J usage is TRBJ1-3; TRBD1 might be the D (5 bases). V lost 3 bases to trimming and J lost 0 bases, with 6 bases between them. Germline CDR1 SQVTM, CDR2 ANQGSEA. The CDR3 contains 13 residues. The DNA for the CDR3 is TGCAGCGTTGAGGGGGGCTCTGGAAACACCATATATTTT. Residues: CSVEGGSGNTIYF. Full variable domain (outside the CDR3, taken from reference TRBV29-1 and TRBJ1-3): SAVISQKPSRDICQRGTSLTIQCQVDSQVTMMFWYRQQPGQSLTLIATANQGSEATYESGFVIDKFPISRPNLTFSTLTVSNMSPEDSSIYLCSVEGGSGNTIYFGEGSWLTVV.

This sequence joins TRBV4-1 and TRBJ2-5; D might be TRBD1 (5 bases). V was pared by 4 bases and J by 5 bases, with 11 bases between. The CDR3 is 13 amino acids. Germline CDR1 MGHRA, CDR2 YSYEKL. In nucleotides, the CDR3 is TGCGCCAGCAGCCTTGGGGCTTCGGAGACCCAGTACTTC. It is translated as CASSLGASETQYF.

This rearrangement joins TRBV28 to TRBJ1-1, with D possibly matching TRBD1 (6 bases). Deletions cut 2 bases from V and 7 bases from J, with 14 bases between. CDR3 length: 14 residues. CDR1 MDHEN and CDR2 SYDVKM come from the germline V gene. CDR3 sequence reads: CASSLTGTNDEAFF. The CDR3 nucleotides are TGTGCCAGCAGTTTAACCGGGACAAATGATGAAGCTTTCTTT.

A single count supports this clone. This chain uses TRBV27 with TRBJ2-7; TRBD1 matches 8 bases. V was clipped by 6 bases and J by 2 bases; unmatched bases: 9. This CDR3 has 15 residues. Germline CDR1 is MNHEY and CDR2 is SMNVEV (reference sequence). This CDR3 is CASSRTGNPAYEQYF. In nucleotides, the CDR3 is TGTGCCAGCAGCCGGACAGGGAACCCCGCCTACGAGCAGTACTTC.

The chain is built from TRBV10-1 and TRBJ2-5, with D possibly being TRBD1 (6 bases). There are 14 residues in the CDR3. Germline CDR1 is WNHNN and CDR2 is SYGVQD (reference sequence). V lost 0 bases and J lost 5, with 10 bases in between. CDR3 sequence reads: CASSESGARETQYF. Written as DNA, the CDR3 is TGCGCCAGCAGTGAGTCGGGGGCCCGGGAGACCCAGTACTTC.

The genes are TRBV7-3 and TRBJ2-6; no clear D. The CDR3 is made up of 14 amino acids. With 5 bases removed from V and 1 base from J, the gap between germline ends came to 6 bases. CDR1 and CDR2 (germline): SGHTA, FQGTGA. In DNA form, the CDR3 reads TGTGCCAGCAGCCCTTCTTCTGGGGCCAACGTCCTGACTTTC. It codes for CASSPSSGANVLTF.

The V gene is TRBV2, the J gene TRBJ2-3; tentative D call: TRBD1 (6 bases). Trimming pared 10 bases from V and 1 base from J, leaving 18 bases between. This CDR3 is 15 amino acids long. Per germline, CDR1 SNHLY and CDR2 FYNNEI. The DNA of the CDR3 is TGTGCCACCCCAGGGGCAGGGGTTCGCACAGATACGCAGTATTTT. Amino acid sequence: CATPGAGVRTDTQYF.

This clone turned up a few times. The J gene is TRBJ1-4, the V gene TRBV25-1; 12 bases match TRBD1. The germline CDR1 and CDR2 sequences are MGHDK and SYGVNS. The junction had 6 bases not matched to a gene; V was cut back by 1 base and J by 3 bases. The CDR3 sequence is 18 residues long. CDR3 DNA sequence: TGTGCCAGCAGTGAATTCTCGGGACAGGGGGCCTCTAATGAAAAACTGTTTTTT. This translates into CASSEFSGQGASNEKLFF.

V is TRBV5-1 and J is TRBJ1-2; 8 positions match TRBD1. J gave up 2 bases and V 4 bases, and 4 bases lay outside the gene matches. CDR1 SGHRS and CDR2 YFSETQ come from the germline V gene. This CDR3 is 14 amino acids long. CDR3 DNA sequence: TGCGCCAGCAGCCTTGGGACAGGAAACTATGGCTACACCTTC. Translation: CASSLGTGNYGYTF.

As DNA, the CDR3 is TGTGCCAGTAGTATACTCCTGGGCCCAGGCACTGAAGCTTTCTTT. Its protein is CASSILLGPGTEAFF. The J gene is TRBJ1-1, the V gene TRBV19; D call uncertain. V dropped 2 bases and J dropped 4 bases, with 14 bases sitting between them. Germline-derived CDR1 and CDR2 are LNHDA and SQIVND (reference sequence). This CDR3 contains 15 residues.

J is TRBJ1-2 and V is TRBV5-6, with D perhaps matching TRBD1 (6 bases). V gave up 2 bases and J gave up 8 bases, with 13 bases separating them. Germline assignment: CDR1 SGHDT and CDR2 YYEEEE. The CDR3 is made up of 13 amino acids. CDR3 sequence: CASSFQGSHGYTF. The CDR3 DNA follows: TGTGCCAGCAGCTTTCAGGGGTCCCACGGCTACACCTTC.

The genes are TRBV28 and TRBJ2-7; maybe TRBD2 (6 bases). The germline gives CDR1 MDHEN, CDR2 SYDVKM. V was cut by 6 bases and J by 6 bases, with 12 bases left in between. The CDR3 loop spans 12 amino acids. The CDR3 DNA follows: TGTGCCAGCAGGGGGGGACCGCGCGAGCAGTACTTC. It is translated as CASRGGPREQYF.